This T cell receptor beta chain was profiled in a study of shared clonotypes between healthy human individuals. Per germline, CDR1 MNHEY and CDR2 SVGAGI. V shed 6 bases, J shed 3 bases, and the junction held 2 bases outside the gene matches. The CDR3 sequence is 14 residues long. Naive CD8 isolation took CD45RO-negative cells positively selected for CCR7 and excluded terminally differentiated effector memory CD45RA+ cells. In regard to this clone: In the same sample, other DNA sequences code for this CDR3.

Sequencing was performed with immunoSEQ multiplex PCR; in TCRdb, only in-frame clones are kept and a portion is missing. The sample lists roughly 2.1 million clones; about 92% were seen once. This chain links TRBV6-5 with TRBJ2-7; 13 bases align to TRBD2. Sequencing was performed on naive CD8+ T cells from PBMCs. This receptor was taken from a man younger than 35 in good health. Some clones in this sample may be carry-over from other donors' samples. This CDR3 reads CASSWTSGSYEQYF. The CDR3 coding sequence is TGTGCCAGCAGCTGGACTAGCGGGAGCTACGAGCAGTACTTC.